The TCR beta chain described here comes from a study of patients and donors after allogeneic stem cell transplantation. Germline values: CDR1 MNHEY, CDR2 SMNVEV (reference sequence). V shed 6 bases and J shed 6 bases, with 18 bases lying between them. The length of the CDR3 is 16 residues. This clonotype was seen a few times. MiXCR, applied by TCRdb to the RT-PCR reads, yields one record per CDR3 protein. The data show tens of thousands of distinct CDR3 sequences, 45% to 50% seen once. The V and J genes are TRBV27 and TRBJ1-6, with a weak D call TRBD1 (6 bases). The sequenced sample consisted of blood, either unsorted or a sorted T cell fraction (not recorded which). The sequence was obtained from a human donor who was either an allogeneic HSCT recipient or a stem cell or donor lymphocyte infusion donor (not recorded which). It is not recorded whose cells these are; they may come from a transplant donor. As DNA, the CDR3 is TGTGCCAGCAGAACATCAGGGGCGATTGGTAATTCACCCCTCCACTTT. Its protein is CASRTSGAIGNSPLHF.